This is a list of T cell receptor beta chains from one sample in a study of identifying expanded T cells in peripheral blood. Measured with immunoSEQ multiplex PCR; TCRdb has only the in-frame clones, and not every one. Of 120,000 or so clones in the sample, around 84% were seen once. The sample consisted of blood. These receptors all stem from a person aged 18 to 75 in good health. Each CDR3 is given with its conserved first and last residue. Fields, in order: clone size, V gene, CDR3 length, D gene, J gene, CDR3 DNA, CDR3 protein. A D gene is named only where the DNA matches it firmly. Only some rows state a clone size, as once, few, many or a class for expanded clones.

clone size: .
V gene: TRBV10-3
CDR3 length: 15
D gene: TRBD1
J gene: TRBJ1-2
CDR3 DNA: TGTGCCATAAAGTCCGGGACAGGGGATACGTATGGCTACACCTTC
CDR3 protein: CAIKSGTGDTYGYTF

clone size: .
V gene: TRBV6-5
CDR3 length: 16
D gene: .
J gene: TRBJ1-6
CDR3 DNA: TGTGCCAGCAGTTACGATACCACAGGAGGCTCTTCACCCCTCCACTTT
CDR3 protein: CASSYDTTGGSSPLHF

clone size: .
V gene: TRBV19
CDR3 length: 14
D gene: .
J gene: TRBJ2-4
CDR3 DNA: TGTGCCAGTAGTATAGAGGGTTCAGAAGCCATTCAGTACTTC
CDR3 protein: CASSIEGSEAIQYF

clone size: few
V gene: TRBV5-5
CDR3 length: 16
D gene: .
J gene: TRBJ2-3
CDR3 DNA: TGTGCCAGCAGCTTGGGGCTGGGCCCGAGAGGAGATACGCAGTATTTT
CDR3 protein: CASSLGLGPRGDTQYF

clone size: once
V gene: TRBV6-5
CDR3 length: 14
D gene: TRBD1
J gene: TRBJ1-2
CDR3 DNA: TGTGCCAGCAAAAAACCGGGACAGGGCTATGGCTACACCTTC
CDR3 protein: CASKKPGQGYGYTF

clone size: once
V gene: TRBV7-2
CDR3 length: 17
D gene: .
J gene: TRBJ1-5
CDR3 DNA: TGTGCCAGCAGCCCTAGGATCGCGACTTATAGCAATCAGCCCCAGCATTTT
CDR3 protein: CASSPRIATYSNQPQHF

clone size: .
V gene: TRBV5-1
CDR3 length: 15
D gene: TRBD1
J gene: TRBJ1-1
CDR3 DNA: TGCGCCAGCAGCCCCCTGGACAGGGCGAACACTGAAGCTTTCTTT
CDR3 protein: CASSPLDRANTEAFF

clone size: .
V gene: TRBV5-4
CDR3 length: 18
D gene: .
J gene: TRBJ1-1
CDR3 DNA: TGTGCCAGCAGCTTGGGAGGGTCTATTCAGGGAAATTCTGCTGAAGCTTTCTTT
CDR3 protein: CASSLGGSIQGNSAEAFF

clone size: once
V gene: TRBV9
CDR3 length: 12
D gene: .
J gene: TRBJ2-1
CDR3 DNA: TGTGCCAGCAGCCCATATGGGAATGAGCAGTTCTTC
CDR3 protein: CASSPYGNEQFF

clone size: once
V gene: TRBV13
CDR3 length: 15
D gene: .
J gene: TRBJ2-7
CDR3 DNA: TGTGCCAGCAGCTTAGCGGTAGACGGGACCTACGAGCAGTACTTC
CDR3 protein: CASSLAVDGTYEQYF

clone size: .
V gene: TRBV6-6
CDR3 length: 13
D gene: .
J gene: TRBJ1-4
CDR3 DNA: TGTGCCAGCAGTTACTCCCCGGGGGAAAAACTGTTTTTT
CDR3 protein: CASSYSPGEKLFF

clone size: .
V gene: TRBV15
CDR3 length: 12
D gene: .
J gene: TRBJ1-1
CDR3 DNA: TGTGCCACCAGCAGTCCGGGACGTCAAGCTTTCTTT
CDR3 protein: CATSSPGRQAFF

clone size: .
V gene: TRBV7-9
CDR3 length: 16
D gene: TRBD1
J gene: TRBJ1-2
CDR3 DNA: TGTGCCAGCAGCTTAGTTCCGGGACAGGGAGTTTATGGCTACACCTTC
CDR3 protein: CASSLVPGQGVYGYTF

clone size: .
V gene: TRBV11-3
CDR3 length: 16
D gene: .
J gene: TRBJ1-2
CDR3 DNA: TGTGCCAGCAGCTGGGGCGGCGGGGGCTTGGACTATGGCTACACCTTC
CDR3 protein: CASSWGGGGLDYGYTF

clone size: once
V gene: TRBV19
CDR3 length: 11
D gene: .
J gene: TRBJ1-2
CDR3 DNA: TGTGCCGTGAGGGGATTCTATGGCTACACCTTC
CDR3 protein: CAVRGFYGYTF

clone size: .
V gene: TRBV7-2
CDR3 length: 17
D gene: .
J gene: TRBJ2-7
CDR3 DNA: TGTGCCAGCAGCAGGGGGGTAGGGACGACCCTTCCCTACGAGCAGTACTTC
CDR3 protein: CASSRGVGTTLPYEQYF

clone size: once
V gene: TRBV6-5
CDR3 length: 16
D gene: .
J gene: TRBJ1-2
CDR3 DNA: TGTGCCAGCAGTTACTGGCGGACGGCGGACAATCGAGGCTACACCTTC
CDR3 protein: CASSYWRTADNRGYTF

clone size: .
V gene: TRBV14
CDR3 length: 14
D gene: .
J gene: TRBJ1-1
CDR3 DNA: TGTGCCAGCAGCCTCCGTCGGGGGAACACTGAAGCTTTCTTT
CDR3 protein: CASSLRRGNTEAFF

clone size: .
V gene: TRBV15
CDR3 length: 14
D gene: .
J gene: TRBJ1-1
CDR3 DNA: TGTGCCACCAGCAGGGGCGAGGGAAGCACTGAAGCTTTCTTT
CDR3 protein: CATSRGEGSTEAFF

clone size: once
V gene: TRBV7-8
CDR3 length: 13
D gene: .
J gene: TRBJ1-2
CDR3 DNA: TGTGCCAGCAGCGCAGCGGACAGTTATGGCTACACCTTC
CDR3 protein: CASSAADSYGYTF

clone size: .
V gene: TRBV19
CDR3 length: 12
D gene: .
J gene: TRBJ1-1
CDR3 DNA: TGTGCCAGTAGTAGCATGAACACTGAAGCTTTCTTT
CDR3 protein: CASSSMNTEAFF

clone size: .
V gene: TRBV5-6
CDR3 length: 13
D gene: .
J gene: TRBJ2-3
CDR3 DNA: TGTGCCAGCAGCTTACACAGGGCTGATACGCAGTATTTT
CDR3 protein: CASSLHRADTQYF

clone size: .
V gene: TRBV7-3
CDR3 length: 13
D gene: .
J gene: TRBJ1-1
CDR3 DNA: TGTGCCAGCAGCGCGACAGTGAACACTGAAGCTTTCTTT
CDR3 protein: CASSATVNTEAFF

clone size: once
V gene: TRBV5-1
CDR3 length: 15
D gene: TRBD2
J gene: TRBJ2-2
CDR3 DNA: TGCGCCAGCAGCCCCACGTGGGGGGGCACCGGGGAGCTGTTTTTT
CDR3 protein: CASSPTWGGTGELFF

clone size: .
V gene: TRBV7-9
CDR3 length: 13
D gene: .
J gene: TRBJ1-1
CDR3 DNA: TGTGCCAGCAGCTTGACAGAGAACACTGAAGCTTTCTTT
CDR3 protein: CASSLTENTEAFF

clone size: few
V gene: TRBV7-9
CDR3 length: 14
D gene: .
J gene: TRBJ1-6
CDR3 DNA: TGTGCCAGCAGCTTTCATGGAGATAATTCACCCCTCCACTTT
CDR3 protein: CASSFHGDNSPLHF

clone size: .
V gene: TRBV13
CDR3 length: 14
D gene: .
J gene: TRBJ1-3
CDR3 DNA: TGTGCCAGCAGAGGACAACGACATGGAAACACCATATATTTT
CDR3 protein: CASRGQRHGNTIYF

clone size: once
V gene: TRBV30
CDR3 length: 11
D gene: .
J gene: TRBJ1-2
CDR3 DNA: TGTGCCTGGAGTGTGGCGGGTTCCCGCACCTTC
CDR3 protein: CAWSVAGSRTF

clone size: .
V gene: TRBV6-1
CDR3 length: 13
D gene: TRBD1
J gene: TRBJ1-2
CDR3 DNA: TGTGCCGGTAACAGGGGCCCTAACTATGGCTACACCTTC
CDR3 protein: CAGNRGPNYGYTF

clone size: .
V gene: TRBV6-1
CDR3 length: 13
D gene: .
J gene: TRBJ1-1
CDR3 DNA: TGTGCCAGCAGTGAGACAGCGAACACTGAAGCTTTCTTT
CDR3 protein: CASSETANTEAFF

clone size: .
V gene: TRBV5-8
CDR3 length: 15
D gene: .
J gene: TRBJ2-3
CDR3 DNA: TGTGCCAGCAGCCCGAGGGGTTTTAGCACAGATACGCAGTATTTT
CDR3 protein: CASSPRGFSTDTQYF

clone size: .
V gene: TRBV19
CDR3 length: 15
D gene: TRBD1
J gene: TRBJ1-5
CDR3 DNA: TGTGCCAGTAGTATTTCGGGGACAGGGTACCAGCCCCAGCATTTT
CDR3 protein: CASSISGTGYQPQHF

clone size: .
V gene: TRBV5-1
CDR3 length: 13
D gene: .
J gene: TRBJ2-1
CDR3 DNA: TGCGCCAGCAGCTTAATCGGGATCAATGAGCAGTTCTTC
CDR3 protein: CASSLIGINEQFF

clone size: .
V gene: TRBV9
CDR3 length: 15
D gene: .
J gene: TRBJ2-5
CDR3 DNA: TGTGCCAGCAGCGTAGGAGGGGTCCAGGGAGAGACCCAGTACTTC
CDR3 protein: CASSVGGVQGETQYF

clone size: .
V gene: TRBV7-4
CDR3 length: 15
D gene: TRBD1
J gene: TRBJ1-6
CDR3 DNA: TGTGCCAGCAGCACGGGACAGGGACGGAATTCACCCCTCCACTTT
CDR3 protein: CASSTGQGRNSPLHF

clone size: .
V gene: TRBV5-1
CDR3 length: 15
D gene: .
J gene: TRBJ2-2
CDR3 DNA: TGCGCCAGCAGCTTCCTCGGGGGGCACACTGGGGAGCTGTTTTTT
CDR3 protein: CASSFLGGHTGELFF

clone size: .
V gene: TRBV7-9
CDR3 length: 13
D gene: .
J gene: TRBJ2-5
CDR3 DNA: TGTGCCAGCAGCTTAGGGGGACTGGGGACCCAGTACTTC
CDR3 protein: CASSLGGLGTQYF

clone size: .
V gene: TRBV10-2
CDR3 length: 14
D gene: TRBD1
J gene: TRBJ1-2
CDR3 DNA: TGCGCCAGCCGACTTGGACAGGGGTTGGATGGCTACACCTTC
CDR3 protein: CASRLGQGLDGYTF

clone size: .
V gene: TRBV29-1
CDR3 length: 12
D gene: .
J gene: TRBJ2-2
CDR3 DNA: TGCAGCGTTGTGTCCCGAGCCGGGGAGCTGTTTTTT
CDR3 protein: CSVVSRAGELFF

clone size: .
V gene: TRBV5-1
CDR3 length: 16
D gene: .
J gene: TRBJ2-3
CDR3 DNA: TGCGCCAGCAGCTTTCCCTTTGACGGGGGAGTAGATACGCAGTATTTT
CDR3 protein: CASSFPFDGGVDTQYF

clone size: .
V gene: TRBV7-3
CDR3 length: 14
D gene: .
J gene: TRBJ2-7
CDR3 DNA: TGTGCCAGCAGCTCCCGGGACGGCTCCTACGAGCAGTACTTC
CDR3 protein: CASSSRDGSYEQYF

clone size: .
V gene: TRBV4-3
CDR3 length: 15
D gene: .
J gene: TRBJ2-5
CDR3 DNA: TGCGCCAGCAGCCCCAGGGGAAGTACCCAAGAGACCCAGTACTTC
CDR3 protein: CASSPRGSTQETQYF

clone size: .
V gene: TRBV5-6
CDR3 length: 14
D gene: .
J gene: TRBJ2-5
CDR3 DNA: TGTGCCAGCAGCTTGGTGGACCAGGGGGAGACCCAGTACTTC
CDR3 protein: CASSLVDQGETQYF

clone size: .
V gene: TRBV5-1
CDR3 length: 14
D gene: .
J gene: TRBJ1-1
CDR3 DNA: TGCGCCAGCAGTCGACTGCAGTTGAACACTGAAGCTTTCTTT
CDR3 protein: CASSRLQLNTEAFF

clone size: .
V gene: TRBV27
CDR3 length: 13
D gene: TRBD1
J gene: TRBJ2-7
CDR3 DNA: TGTGCCAGCAGTTTAGACAGGGGGTACGAGCAGTACTTC
CDR3 protein: CASSLDRGYEQYF

clone size: .
V gene: TRBV2
CDR3 length: 12
D gene: .
J gene: TRBJ1-5
CDR3 DNA: TGTGCCAGCAGTGAAACCCTCCAGCCCCAGCATTTT
CDR3 protein: CASSETLQPQHF

clone size: .
V gene: TRBV10-1
CDR3 length: 15
D gene: TRBD2
J gene: TRBJ2-7
CDR3 DNA: TGCGCCAGCAGTCCCGGGACTAGCGACTTCTACGAGCAGTACTTC
CDR3 protein: CASSPGTSDFYEQYF

clone size: few
V gene: TRBV4-3
CDR3 length: 13
D gene: .
J gene: TRBJ1-6
CDR3 DNA: TGCGCCAGCAGCCCCCGTACCAATTCACCCCTCCACTTT
CDR3 protein: CASSPRTNSPLHF

clone size: many
V gene: TRBV19
CDR3 length: 14
D gene: TRBD1
J gene: TRBJ1-2
CDR3 DNA: TGTGCCAGTAGACCACAGGGGCGCGACTATGGCTACACCTTC
CDR3 protein: CASRPQGRDYGYTF

clone size: .
V gene: TRBV30
CDR3 length: 12
D gene: .
J gene: TRBJ2-6
CDR3 DNA: TGTGCCTGGTCCCCTGGGGCCAACGTCCTGACTTTC
CDR3 protein: CAWSPGANVLTF

clone size: .
V gene: TRBV27
CDR3 length: 14
D gene: .
J gene: TRBJ2-7
CDR3 DNA: TGTGCCAGCAGACCCGGGACTGAAGCCTACGAGCAGTACTTC
CDR3 protein: CASRPGTEAYEQYF

clone size: .
V gene: TRBV5-1
CDR3 length: 12
D gene: TRBD1
J gene: TRBJ1-1
CDR3 DNA: TGCGCCAGCAGCTTGGGGGACAGGGAAGCTTTCTTT
CDR3 protein: CASSLGDREAFF

clone size: .
V gene: TRBV5-1
CDR3 length: 15
D gene: .
J gene: TRBJ1-1
CDR3 DNA: TGCGCCAGCAGCTTGGTGGAACAGGGAGGTACTGAAGCTTTCTTT
CDR3 protein: CASSLVEQGGTEAFF

clone size: .
V gene: TRBV19
CDR3 length: 8
D gene: .
J gene: TRBJ1-1
CDR3 DNA: TGTGCCAGTAGAGGGGCTTTCTTT
CDR3 protein: CASRGAFF